The next 7 T cell receptor beta chains were all read from a single sample in a study of regulatory T cells in long-lasting Graves disease. Libraries of TCR beta came from iRepertoire HTBI primers plus Arm-PCR of CDR3 regions. TCRdb recomputed calls from the multiplex PCR reads with MiXCR, one row per CDR3 protein. The repertoire holds 400,000 to 500,000 distinct CDR3 sequences, with over 15% as singletons. As for time point: newly diagnosed GD, antithyroid drugs for less than 3 months. Construction of the TCR library relied on RNA isolated from PBMCs. A further study also used this sample, focusing on T cells in Graves' hyperthyroidism and ophthalmopathy.

The sample was peripheral blood mononuclear cells (PBMCs), taken at new diagnosis, from a patient treated with antithyroid drugs. The receptors were gathered from a young woman with Graves disease.

This clonotype was seen ten or more times. The CDR3 DNA is TGTGCCTGGAGTGTATCGACGGTCTACGAGCAGTACTTC. Its protein product is CAWSVSTVYEQYF. J is TRBJ2-7 and V is TRBV30; no clear D. Germline CDR1 reads GTSNPN; CDR2 reads SVGIG (reference sequence). Trimming removed 0 bases from V and 3 bases from J, with 9 bases in between. The CDR3 is 13 residues long.

This clonotype was seen ten or more times. The CDR3 sequence is CSASEPVTAYNEQFF. CDR3 in DNA: TGCAGTGCTAGCGAACCCGTGACAGCCTACAATGAGCAGTTCTTC. The chain is built from TRBV20-1 and TRBJ2-1; D might be TRBD1 (5 bases). The CDR3 is 15 amino acids. Trimming left V 3 bases short and J 2 bases short, with 14 bases between. Per germline, CDR1 DFQATT and CDR2 SNEGSKA (reference sequence).

Notes on this clonotype: As the CDR3 is not closed by the conserved phenylalanine or tryptophan, this likely results from a read error. The chain uses TRBV18 and TRBJ2-3; 10 nucleotides align to TRBD2. The length of the CDR3 is 16 residues. CDR1 KGHSH and CDR2 LQKENI come from the germline V gene. Trimming removed 3 bases from V and 3 bases from J; junction bases left unmatched: 6. The CDR3 here is CASSPRTSGMTDTQYL. CDR3 nucleotide sequence: TGTGCCAGCTCACCGCGCACTAGCGGGATGACAGATACGCAGTATCTT.

This clonotype has at least ten counts. V is TRBV7-9 and J is TRBJ2-7, with a possible D match to TRBD1 (6 bases). The ends were cut back, 5 bases at V and 1 base at J, with 24 bases in the middle. This CDR3 contains 18 residues. Germline values: CDR1 SEHNR, CDR2 FQNEAQ (reference sequence). CDR3 bases: TGTGCCAGCAGCCATCTCCAGTCGCGGGCAGGGGTGTCCTACGAGCAGTACTTC. Protein product: CASSHLQSRAGVSYEQYF.

About this clonotype itself: It is likely a read error: a sequence one base away is far more abundant. The chain has TRBV28 and TRBJ2-3; D gene ambiguous. TRBJ2-1 explains the end of the DNA better; the J call may be wrong. Germline V gene data show CDR1 as MDHEN and CDR2 as SYDVKM. The CDR3 has 16 amino acids. CDR3 sequence (DNA): TGTGCCAGCAGTTTAGTTCTCAGCTTATCAATCAGTGAGCAGTTCTTC. Protein product: CASSLVLSLSISEQFF.

The gene calls are TRBV5-4 and TRBJ1-2, with 7 nucleotides matching TRBD1. With V trimmed by 3 bases and J by 4 bases, 9 bases remained unmatched. Germline CDR1 and CDR2: SGHNT and YYREEE (reference sequence). The CDR3 is 15 amino acids. Written as DNA, the CDR3 is TGTGCCAGCAGCTACCGCGACAGGGCGAGCTATGGCTACACCTTC. This gives the protein CASSYRDRASYGYTF.

This clonotype showed up just once. CDR3 loop: CASSLGRQEAFF. The DNA for the CDR3 is TGTGCCAGCAGTCTCGGGAGACAAGAAGCTTTCTTT. This chain connects TRBV12-3 or TRBV12-4 to TRBJ1-1; D is ambiguous. The CDR3 is 12 amino acids. V was clipped by 5 bases and J by 8 bases, with 12 bases between them.